The 8 T cell receptor beta chains below were found in one sample sequenced in a study of blood T cell repertoires in COVID-19. Clones were read by immunoSEQ multiplex PCR, and TCRdb kept only the in-frame ones, dropping some. The table has 180,000 or so clones, over 75% seen once. Sample: peripheral blood. The receptors derive from a person aged 65 to 79 with COVID-19, enrolled during active disease.

The table lists this clone with a count of one. CDR3 bases: TGTGCCAGCAGTGTACAGGGGTCAGAATCACCCCTCCACTTT. Amino acid sequence: CASSVQGSESPLHF. The chain joins TRBV27 to TRBJ1-6, with 7 bases identical to TRBD1. The CDR3 length is 14 residues. Germline trimming cut 5 bases from V and 10 bases from J; bases unmatched to any gene: 8. In germline, CDR1 is MNHEY, CDR2 SMNVEV (reference sequence).

This clone showed up just a few times. This rearrangement joins TRBV6-4 to TRBJ1-1; TRBD1 might be the D (5 bases). The CDR3 is 13 residues long. Germline V gene sequence: CDR1 MRHNA, CDR2 SNTAGT. V gave up 4 bases and J gave up 6 bases, with 12 bases separating them. DNA for the CDR3: TGTGCCAGCAGTGCCCGGGGAGGGGCTGAAGCTTTCTTT. This encodes CASSARGGAEAFF.

The rearrangement links TRBV19 to TRBJ1-5; D perhaps matches TRBD1 (6 bases). The germline gives CDR1 LNHDA, CDR2 SQIVND (reference sequence). V lost 1 base, J lost 2 bases, and 21 bases lay in between. The CDR3 contains 19 residues. The CDR3 nucleotides are TGTGCCAGTAGTATAGGCGGTTGGGGAACAGGGTTGGGCAATCAGCCCCAGCATTTT. Residues: CASSIGGWGTGLGNQPQHF.

In DNA, the CDR3 is TGTGCTAGTGGTTTCGGACAGACCGACTCCACTGAAGCTTTCTTT. It encodes CASGFGQTDSTEAFF. V usage is TRBV12-5 and J usage is TRBJ1-1, with a possible D match to TRBD1 (6 bases). There are 15 residues in the CDR3. Germline CDR1 LGHNT, CDR2 FRNRAP. V was pared by 3 bases and J by 4 bases, with 15 bases between.

This sequence joins TRBV7-8 and TRBJ1-2; 9 nucleotides match TRBD1. Germline CDR1 is SGHVS and CDR2 is FQNEAQ. Trimming took 1 base from V and 4 from J; bases not matched to a gene: 4. This CDR3 comprises 15 residues. CDR3 coding DNA: TGTGCCAGCAGCTTAGTACTGACAGGGGGCTATGGCTACACCTTC. Translated, it gives CASSLVLTGGYGYTF.

The chain joins TRBV6-5 to TRBJ1-2; D ambiguous. Germline loops: CDR1 MNHEY, CDR2 SVGAGI. The CDR3 contains 13 residues. The V and J ends lost 4 bases and 7 bases respectively, with 13 bases between them. The DNA of the CDR3 is TGTGCCAGCAGTTCCCCGGGTGATGGTGGCTACACCTTC. Amino acids: CASSSPGDGGYTF.

The rearrangement joins TRBV28 to TRBJ2-7; D ambiguous. Trimming shortened V by 7 bases and J by 2 bases, and 9 bases separated the two germline ends. Germline V gives CDR1 MDHEN, CDR2 SYDVKM. There are 12 residues in the CDR3. CDR3 nucleotide sequence: TGTGCCAGCACCGCGCATCCCTACGAGCAGTACTTC. Protein sequence: CASTAHPYEQYF. Looking up the rest from reference TRBV28 and TRBJ2-7 gives the full variable domain: DVKVTQSSRYLVKRTGEKVFLECVQDMDHENMFWYRQDPGLGLRLIYFSYDVKMKEKGDIPEGYSVSREKKERFSLILESASTNQTSMYLCASTAHPYEQYFGPGTRLTVT.

About this clone itself: Germline and junction disagree at one end, which may indicate a read error. This sequence joins TRBV9 and TRBJ2-3, with no clear D. The germline V gene has CDR1 SGDLS and CDR2 YYNGEE. The CDR3 is 15 amino acids. The CDR3: CASSALSTGTDTQYF. The CDR3 nucleotides read TGTGCCAGCAGCGCCTTATCGACTGGCACCGATACGCAGTATTTT. Looking up the rest from reference TRBV9 and TRBJ2-3 gives the full variable domain: DSGVTQTPKHLITATGQRVTLRCSPRSGDLSVYWYQQSLDQGLQFLIQYYNGEERAKGNILERFSAQQFPDLHSELNLSSLELGDSALYFCASSALSTGTDTQYFGPGTRLTVL.